This T cell receptor beta chain was captured by sequencing in a study of blood T cell repertoires in COVID-19. At the level of the study: T cells, B-cell-depleted T cells, or PBMCs supplied cDNA or gDNA.

In the authors' workflow: Reference gene primer amplification gave nucleated cell count estimates. Sequencing used immunoSEQ multiplex PCR; TCRdb keeps in-frame clones, though not all of them. From that table come the V and J calls and clone size; the DNA was used to work out D and trimming. Of nearly 250,000 clones in the sample, roughly 85% were seen once. The ends were cut back, 5 bases at V and 7 bases at J, with 18 bases in the middle. This CDR3 contains 15 residues. CDR1 SGHTA and CDR2 FQGNSA come from the germline V gene. The study recruited people aged about 18 to 89 years across 20 to 30 US areas.

V gene TRBV7-2 combines with J gene TRBJ1-5; D uncertain. What was sequenced was PBMCs or T cells enriched from blood (not recorded which). The TCR originated in a woman aged 50 to 60 with acute COVID-19. CDR3 sequence: CASSPLGGSGQPQHF. The CDR3 coding sequence is TGTGCCAGCAGCCCTCTAGGAGGGTCCGGCCAGCCCCAGCATTTT.